Listed here are 18 T cell receptor beta chains from one sample, sequenced in a study of post-analysis software for immune sequencing data. For these TCRs, the target antigens are not known. TCR beta cDNA libraries had unique molecular identifiers. TCRdb independently ran MiXCR on the PCR reads; one entry per CDR3 protein. This table has fewer than 900,000 distinct CDR3 sequences, about 43% appearing once. Study results and limitations: Higher frequency in patients than in controls was seen for several TRBV segments, with TRBV5-6, TRBV5-1 and TRBV20-1 among them.

The sample consisted of blood. All receptors derive from a girl between 10 and 17 years old with multiple sclerosis.

The rearrangement links TRBV28 to TRBJ1-2, with 9 bases lining up with TRBD1. Germline values: CDR1 MDHEN, CDR2 SYDVKM. This CDR3 spans 13 amino acids. After removal of 10 bases from V and 4 bases from J, the junction contained 7 bases not matched to a gene. CDR3: CATPGQGSYGYTF. In DNA, the CDR3 is TGTGCCACTCCCGGACAGGGGAGCTATGGCTACACCTTC.

The chain combines TRBV2 with TRBJ2-7, with a weak D call TRBD2 (6 bases). There are 14 residues in the CDR3. Trimming took 6 bases from V and 1 from J, leaving 13 bases between them. CDR1 and CDR2 from the germline V gene are SNHLY and FYNNEI. The CDR3 sequence is CASSDGTYSYEQYF. CDR3 nucleotide sequence: TGTGCCAGCAGCGATGGGACTTATTCCTACGAGCAGTACTTC.

Note on this clonotype: This may come from a read error, since a much larger clone is one base off. The chain combines TRBV7-9 with TRBJ2-1, with 8 bases fitting TRBD2. The CDR3 sequence is 16 residues long. Germline values: CDR1 SEHNR, CDR2 FQNEAQ (reference sequence). Written as DNA, the CDR3 is TGTGCCAGCAGCTTAATCGGGAGCGGGAGTACGGATGAGCGGTTCTTC. Translated: CASSLIGSGSTDERFF.

J is TRBJ2-7 and V is TRBV29-1; TRBD2 matches at 8 bases. Per the germline V gene, CDR1 is SQVTM and CDR2 is ANQGSEA. This CDR3 region has 13 residues. With 5 bases clipped from V and 5 bases from J, the junction kept 8 bases outside the gene matches. The CDR3 region is CSVLGSGINEQYF. The DNA of the CDR3 is TGCAGCGTTTTGGGTAGCGGGATAAACGAGCAGTACTTC.

This clonotype showed up just a few times. The chain has TRBV29-1 and TRBJ1-2, with D hard to call. Trimming pared 6 bases from V and 4 bases from J, leaving 18 bases between. The germline CDR1 and CDR2 sequences are SQVTM and ANQGSEA. This CDR3 region has 14 residues. CDR3: CSVEDAVVPYGYTF. CDR3 nucleotides: TGCAGCGTCGAGGACGCCGTGGTTCCCTATGGCTACACCTTC. Combining the CDR3 with reference TRBV29-1 and TRBJ1-2 gives the whole variable domain SAVISQKPSRDICQRGTSLTIQCQVDSQVTMMFWYRQQPGQSLTLIATANQGSEATYESGFVIDKFPISRPNLTFSTLTVSNMSPEDSSIYLCSVEDAVVPYGYTFGSGTRLTVV.

This chain uses TRBV15 with TRBJ2-6; maybe TRBD2 (5 bases). The CDR3 is 17 amino acids. The V end was cut by 3 bases, the J end by 0 bases, with 12 bases between. Germline V CDR1 and CDR2: LNHNV, YYDKDF (reference sequence). In DNA form, the CDR3 reads TGTGCCACCAGCAGCTCTTGGGGAGTCTCTGGGGCCAACGTCCTGACTTTC. It codes for CATSSSWGVSGANVLTF.

The rearrangement links TRBV11-3 to TRBJ2-1, with 7 bases lining up with TRBD2. The CDR3 is made up of 16 amino acids. V shed 0 bases, J shed 4 bases, and the junction held 6 bases outside the gene matches. CDR1 is SGHNT, CDR2 YENEEA, per germline. The CDR3 sequence is CASSLEAGVGYNEQFF. The CDR3 DNA follows: TGTGCCAGCAGCTTAGAGGCGGGAGTGGGATACAATGAGCAGTTCTTC.

The rearrangement joins TRBV27 to TRBJ1-2; the D gene is possibly TRBD1 (6 bases). CDR3 length: 13 amino acids. Trimming took 7 bases from V and 0 from J, leaving 9 bases between them. The germline CDR1 and CDR2 sequences are MNHEY and SMNVEV (reference sequence). CDR3 sequence: CASTGGPNYGYTF. The CDR3 bases are TGTGCCAGCACCGGGGGGCCTAACTATGGCTACACCTTC.

The J gene is TRBJ2-5, the V gene TRBV3-1; D is unclear. Trimming pared 4 bases from V and 1 base from J, leaving 13 bases between. Germline V gene sequence: CDR1 LGHDT, CDR2 YNNKEL (reference sequence). The CDR3 runs to 15 residues. The CDR3 bases are TGTGCCAGCAGCCTAACCGGAAACGGCCAAGAGACCCAGTACTTC. It specifies CASSLTGNGQETQYF.

The chain links TRBV6-1 to TRBJ1-2, with 7 bases lining up with TRBD1. Trimming cost V 2 bases and J 8 bases; bases outside gene matches: 2. The CDR3 length is 12 residues. Germline V gene data show CDR1 as MNHNS and CDR2 as SASEGT. In DNA, the CDR3 is TGTGCCAGCAGTGAACAGGGGGAGGGCTACACCTTC. It yields the protein CASSEQGEGYTF.

This clonotype was counted a few times. This chain uses TRBV12-3 or TRBV12-4 with TRBJ2-3, with 10 bases identical to TRBD2. V trimming: 5 bases; J trimming: 4 bases; junction bases outside the gene matches: 6. This CDR3 spans 15 amino acids. For the CDR3, the DNA is TGTGCCAGCAGTGAGCGGGAGGGCCACGCAGATACGCAGTATTTT. This encodes CASSEREGHADTQYF.

V and J are TRBV20-1 and TRBJ2-3, with 8 positions matching TRBD2. The V segment lost 7 bases and the J segment 5 bases; nucleotides outside the gene matches: 11. There are 14 residues in the CDR3. CDR1 and CDR2 (germline): DFQATT, SNEGSKA (reference sequence). CDR3 sequence reads: CSVIGSGGVDTQYF. The CDR3 coding sequence is TGCAGTGTCATAGGCAGCGGGGGCGTAGATACGCAGTATTTT.

The table lists this clonotype with a count of one. The CDR3 here is CASSLRSPGAYNEQFF. In DNA, the CDR3 is TGTGCCAGCAGCTTACGATCCCCGGGGGCCTACAATGAGCAGTTCTTC. J is TRBJ2-1 and V is TRBV11-2, with TRBD2 as a possible D gene (6 bases). This CDR3 contains 16 residues. Germline values: CDR1 SGHAT, CDR2 FQNNGV. The V end lost 2 bases, the J end lost 2 bases, and 13 bases lay between the germline ends.

The J gene is TRBJ2-1, the V gene TRBV25-1, with D unclear. The CDR3 covers 14 residues. Germline-derived CDR1 and CDR2 are MGHDK and SYGVNS. Trimming cost V 4 bases and J 8 bases, with 15 bases left between them. DNA of the CDR3: TGTGCCAGCAGTGTCCCCAGAGTAGTTGATGAGCAGTTCTTC. Translating it yields CASSVPRVVDEQFF.

The chain links TRBV6-8 to TRBJ2-4, with 9 nucleotides matching TRBD1. The junction had 15 bases not matched to a gene; V was cut back by 7 bases and J by 5 bases. CDR3 length: 17 amino acids. CDR1 is MNHGY, CDR2 SAAAGT, per germline. The CDR3 region has the DNA TGTGCCAGCAATAAGGGACTACAGGGGGCGTATGAAAACATTCAGTACTTC. It codes for CASNKGLQGAYENIQYF.

The chain couples TRBV2 to TRBJ2-1; TRBD2 aligns across 10 bases. Germline trimming cut 3 bases from V and 5 bases from J; bases unmatched to any gene: 4. Germline CDR1 and CDR2: SNHLY and FYNNEI. This CDR3 has 15 amino acids. This CDR3 reads CASSDSSGGNNEQFF. DNA of the CDR3: TGTGCCAGCAGTGATTCTAGCGGGGGAAACAATGAGCAGTTCTTC.

This chain uses TRBV9 with TRBJ2-1; TRBD2 is a possible D gene (6 bases). Germline-derived CDR1 and CDR2 are SGDLS and YYNGEE. This CDR3 spans 13 amino acids. Trimming left V 0 bases short and J 11 bases short, with 12 bases between. As DNA, the CDR3 is TGTGCCAGCAGCGTAGGGGGAGGCACCAAGCAGTTCTTC. It specifies CASSVGGGTKQFF.

This chain connects TRBV29-1 to TRBJ2-1; tentatively, D is TRBD2 (6 bases). Trimming took off 6 bases at V and 13 bases at J, with 19 bases between the two ends. In germline, CDR1 is SQVTM, CDR2 ANQGSEA. The CDR3 covers 12 residues. The CDR3 coding sequence is TGCAGCGTCGGGACGGGAGTTGGGACCCAGTTCTTC. Translating it yields CSVGTGVGTQFF.